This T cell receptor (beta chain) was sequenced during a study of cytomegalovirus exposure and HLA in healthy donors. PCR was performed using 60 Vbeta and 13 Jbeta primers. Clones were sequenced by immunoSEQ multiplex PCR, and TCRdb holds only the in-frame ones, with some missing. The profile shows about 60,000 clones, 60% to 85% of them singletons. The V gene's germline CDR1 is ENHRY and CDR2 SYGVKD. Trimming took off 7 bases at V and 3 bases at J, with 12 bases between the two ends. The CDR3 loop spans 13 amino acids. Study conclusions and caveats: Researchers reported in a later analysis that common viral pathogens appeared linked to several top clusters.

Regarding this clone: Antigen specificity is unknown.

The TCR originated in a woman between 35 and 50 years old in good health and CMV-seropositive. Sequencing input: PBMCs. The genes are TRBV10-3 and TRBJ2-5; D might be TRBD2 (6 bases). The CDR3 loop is CAIMGGTKETQYF. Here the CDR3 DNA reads TGTGCCATCATGGGCGGGACCAAAGAGACCCAGTACTTC.